Below, 14 T cell receptor beta chains from the same sample are listed, as sequenced in a study of blood T cell repertoires in COVID-19. Here immunoSEQ multiplex PCR was the method, and the copy in TCRdb shows in-frame clones only, minus some. The sample includes fewer than 150,000 clones, 80% to 90% of them seen just once. Sequencing used peripheral blood. All receptors derive from a human donor in a cohort sampled during active COVID-19.

This sequence joins TRBV11-2 and TRBJ2-7; 9 nucleotides match TRBD1. The CDR3 runs to 15 residues. CDR1 is SGHAT and CDR2 is FQNNGV in the germline V gene. V dropped 4 bases and J dropped 0; count of bases not matched to a gene: 4. CDR3 in amino acids: CASSSGQGSSYEQYF. Here the CDR3 DNA reads TGTGCCAGCAGCTCCGGACAGGGGAGCTCCTACGAGCAGTACTTC.

This chain links TRBV9 with TRBJ2-3; 9 bases are shared with TRBD2. The CDR3 sequence is 17 residues long. Germline V gives CDR1 SGDLS, CDR2 YYNGEE. V was clipped by 0 bases and J by 2 bases; unmatched bases: 7. The CDR3: CASSVVSGGGATDTQYF. In DNA form, the CDR3 reads TGTGCCAGCAGCGTAGTTAGTGGCGGGGGGGCCACAGATACGCAGTATTTT.

The V and J genes are TRBV5-4 and TRBJ2-6, with 10 bases matching TRBD1. With V trimmed by 0 bases and J by 1 base, 1 base remained unmatched. CDR3 size: 17 residues. Germline CDR1 reads SGHNT; CDR2 reads YYREEE (reference sequence). CDR3 protein: CASSLGQGASGANVLTF. CDR3 bases: TGTGCCAGCAGCTTGGGACAGGGGGCGTCTGGGGCCAACGTCCTGACTTTC.

The rearrangement uses TRBV4-1 and TRBJ2-7, with 7 bases lining up with TRBD1. With V trimmed by 4 bases and J by 1 base, 7 bases remained unmatched. Germline CDR1 and CDR2: MGHRA and YSYEKL. This CDR3 spans 15 amino acids. For the CDR3, the DNA is TGCGCCAGCAGCCCTCGGGACAGCCAGTCCTACGAGCAGTACTTC. Translating it yields CASSPRDSQSYEQYF.

This clone has only one observation. The V and J genes are TRBV29-1 and TRBJ2-1; D is uncertain. Trimming took off 0 bases at V and 2 bases at J, with 11 bases between the two ends. This CDR3 region has 15 residues. CDR1 is SQVTM and CDR2 is ANQGSEA in the germline V gene. The CDR3 sequence: CSVEDQKKTYNEQFF. DNA of the CDR3: TGCAGCGTTGAAGACCAGAAGAAAACCTACAATGAGCAGTTCTTC.

The J gene is TRBJ1-3, the V gene TRBV27; 8 nucleotides line up with TRBD1. J lost 3 bases, V lost 6 bases, and 4 bases had no gene match. CDR1 MNHEY and CDR2 SMNVEV come from the germline V gene (reference sequence). The CDR3 extends over 14 amino acids. This CDR3 is CASRSGTGGNTIYF. CDR3 DNA sequence: TGTGCCAGCAGATCCGGGACAGGTGGAAACACCATATATTTT.

This clone was seen just once. The CDR3 DNA reads TGTGCCAGCAGCCAGAGTGCAACGGGGGTTGGCTACACCTTC. Translated, it gives CASSQSATGVGYTF. The chain uses TRBV11-1 and TRBJ1-2; TRBD1 might be the D (5 bases). Germline V gives CDR1 SGHAT, CDR2 FQDESV (reference sequence). The ends were cut back, 5 bases at V and 7 bases at J, with 17 bases in the middle. This CDR3 contains 14 residues.

V and J are TRBV4-2 and TRBJ2-1; D might be TRBD2 (5 bases). CDR1 and CDR2 from the germline V gene are LGHNA and YNFKEQ. Trimming removed 1 base from V and 1 base from J, with 14 bases in between. The CDR3 runs to 17 residues. The CDR3 here is CASSQAQRTGSYNEQFF. CDR3 coding DNA: TGTGCCAGCAGCCAAGCTCAGCGGACGGGATCCTACAATGAGCAGTTCTTC.

The V call is TRBV2, the J call TRBJ2-7, with unresolved D. CDR3 length: 16 residues. The V gene's germline CDR1 is SNHLY and CDR2 FYNNEI. V lost 4 bases and J lost 3, with 19 bases in between. CDR3 DNA sequence: TGTGCCAGCAGTGTCATGAGGAATCTTGCCCTCTACGAGCAGTACTTC. This translates into CASSVMRNLALYEQYF.

The CDR3 nucleotides read TGTGCCAGCAGTCGACAGGGGATTGGGACTGAAGCTTTCTTT. Its translation: CASSRQGIGTEAFF. The rearrangement links TRBV28 to TRBJ1-1; 8 bases line up with TRBD1. The J segment lost 5 bases and the V segment lost 5 bases, leaving 7 bases of the junction unmatched. This CDR3 is 14 amino acids long. Germline V gene sequence: CDR1 MDHEN, CDR2 SYDVKM. Together with reference TRBV28 and TRBJ1-1, the CDR3 gives the full variable domain: DVKVTQSSRYLVKRTGEKVFLECVQDMDHENMFWYRQDPGLGLRLIYFSYDVKMKEKGDIPEGYSVSREKKERFSLILESASTNQTSMYLCASSRQGIGTEAFFGQGTRLTVV.

J is TRBJ1-2 and V is TRBV2; 10 bases agree with TRBD1. V lost 5 bases to trimming and J lost 8 bases; unmatched junction nucleotides: 5. Germline CDR1 SNHLY, CDR2 FYNNEI. CDR3 size: 13 residues. The CDR3 bases are TGTGCCAGCAGTAATAAGGGACAGGGGGGCTACACCTTC. It encodes CASSNKGQGGYTF. Full variable domain (outside the CDR3, taken from reference TRBV2 and TRBJ1-2): EPEVTQTPSHQVTQMGQEVILRCVPISNHLYFYWYRQILGQKVEFLVSFYNNEISEKSEIFDDQFSVERPDGSNFTLKIRSTKLEDSAMYFCASSNKGQGGYTFGSGTRLTVV.

The chain carries TRBV28 and TRBJ1-3; D unresolved. Between the trimmed V and J ends, which lost 4 bases and 4 bases, there was a span of 11 bases. CDR1 and CDR2 from the germline V gene are MDHEN and SYDVKM. The CDR3 covers 14 residues. CDR3 nucleotide sequence: TGTGCCAGCAGTTCCCCAAGCGGGGGAAACACCATATATTTT. Its protein product is CASSSPSGGNTIYF.

The chain is built from TRBV4-1 and TRBJ1-2; perhaps TRBD1 as D (5 bases). The CDR3 loop spans 13 amino acids. With 1 base removed from V and 9 bases from J, the gap between germline ends came to 12 bases. Germline lookup yields CDR1 MGHRA and CDR2 YSYEKL. CDR3 amino acids: CASSQGGGASYTF. In DNA, the CDR3 is TGCGCCAGCAGCCAAGGCGGCGGGGCGAGCTACACCTTC.

V usage is TRBV7-9 and J usage is TRBJ1-1, with D hard to call. V was shortened by 1 base and J by 0 bases, with 9 bases between the two germline ends. Germline lookup yields CDR1 SEHNR and CDR2 FQNEAQ (reference sequence). This CDR3 is 15 amino acids long. Here the CDR3 DNA reads TGTGCCAGCAGCTTAGTACGCAGTGTGAACACTGAAGCTTTCTTT. This encodes CASSLVRSVNTEAFF.